Listed below are T cell receptor beta chains from one sample, sequenced in a study of cytomegalovirus exposure and HLA in healthy donors. Measured with immunoSEQ multiplex PCR; TCRdb has only the in-frame clones, and not every one. The repertoire holds about 200,000 clones, with more than 65% as singletons. What was sequenced was PBMCs. These receptors all stem from a man aged 50 to 59 in good health and CMV-seronegative. CDR3s include the opening cysteine and the closing phenylalanine or tryptophan. The order of the fields is clone size, D gene, J gene, V gene, CDR3 DNA, CDR3 protein. The D gene is left open where the match is weak. Expanded clones get a size class; other rows say once, few or many, or leave the size out.

NA TRBD2 TRBJ2-7 TRBV18 TGTGCCAGCTCACAGGGACTAGCGGGACTCCTGCCCTACGAGCAGTACTTC CASSQGLAGLLPYEQYF
once TRBD1 TRBJ2-7 TRBV12-5 TGTGCTAGTGGCTTGCCGCGCTTACAGGGGAATGGGCAGTACTTC CASGLPRLQGNGQYF
NA TRBD2 TRBJ2-7 TRBV5-1 TGCGCCAGCAGCTTGGGACTAGCGGGGATCTACGAGCAGTACTTC CASSLGLAGIYEQYF
once NA TRBJ1-5 TRBV19 TGTGCCAGCAGTATATTTGCCGCCGGGAGCAATCAGCCCCAGCATTTT CASSIFAAGSNQPQHF
few TRBD2 TRBJ2-3 TRBV18 TGTGCCAGCTCACCGGGACTAGCGGGAGGTTCCCCGGATACGCAGTATTTT CASSPGLAGGSPDTQYF
NA TRBD2 TRBJ2-7 TRBV2 TGTGCCAGCAGTGAAGCGGCGGGACTGGGACTAGTCAACGAGCAGTACTTC CASSEAAGLGLVNEQYF
once NA TRBJ2-7 TRBV28 TGTGCCAGCAGTTTTAGAGGCGGGGGCATGGGCTCCTACGAGCAGTACTTC CASSFRGGGMGSYEQYF
once TRBD2 TRBJ2-2 TRBV10-3 TGTGCCACTGCAGTCGCGGGAGGGACCGGGGAGCTGTTTTTT CATAVAGGTGELFF
NA TRBD2 TRBJ2-1 TRBV7-3 TGTGCCAGCAGCTCGGGACTAGCGGGAGTAGATCAGTTCTTC CASSSGLAGVDQFF
NA NA TRBJ1-2 TRBV2 TGTGCCAGCAGTGAAATGGGACTGATGAATGGCTACACCTTC CASSEMGLMNGYTF
NA TRBD2 TRBJ2-1 TRBV5-1 TGCGCCAGCAGCTCAACGGGAGGGCGGAATGAGCAGTTCTTC CASSSTGGRNEQFF
NA TRBD1 TRBJ2-7 TRBV6-1 TGTGCCGGACGGACAGGGAGCTCCTACGAGCAGTACTTC CAGRTGSSYEQYF
NA NA TRBJ2-7 TRBV11-2 TGTGCCGCGAGGCGGGAAGGGTCCTACGAGCAGTACTTC CAARREGSYEQYF
once NA TRBJ2-7 TRBV5-1 TGCGCCAGCAGCCTGTCACAGGGCCCAGGGACCTACGAGCAGTACTTC CASSLSQGPGTYEQYF
NA NA TRBJ2-3 TRBV27 TGTGCCAGCAGTTTGTTAGGCACAGATACGCAGTATTTT CASSLLGTDTQYF
few NA TRBJ2-2 TRBV5-1 TGCGCCAGCAGCCTGGGACAACCGAACACCGGGGAGCTGTTTTTT CASSLGQPNTGELFF
NA TRBD1 TRBJ2-7 TRBV27 TGTGCCAGCAGTTTGGTGACAGGGAGCTCCTACGAGCAGTACTTC CASSLVTGSSYEQYF
NA TRBD2 TRBJ2-7 TRBV27 TGTGCCAGCAGTTTAGTAGCGGGAGCCTACGAGCAGTACTTC CASSLVAGAYEQYF
few NA TRBJ2-7 TRBV28 TGTGCCAGCAGTTTACTAAGTTACGAGCAGTACTTC CASSLLSYEQYF
NA NA TRBJ2-3 TRBV10-3 TGTGCCATCAGTGAGTCCGGGGGTAGGAGCACAGATACGCAGTATTTT CAISESGGRSTDTQYF
NA NA TRBJ1-1 TRBV27 TGTGCCAGCAGTCCATTACAAGGAGCGAACACTGAAGCTTTCTTT CASSPLQGANTEAFF
NA TRBD1 TRBJ1-4 TRBV7-2 TGTGCCAGCAGCTCAACAGGGGGCGGAGGTGAAAAACTGTTTTTT CASSSTGGGGEKLFF
few TRBD1 TRBJ2-2 TRBV5-4 TGTGCCAGCAGCAGGACAGGGAACACCGGGGAGCTGTTTTTT CASSRTGNTGELFF
NA TRBD1 TRBJ1-1 TRBV4-1 TGCGCCAGCAGCCGGATGCCGGGACAGGGGAACACTGAAGCTTTCTTT CASSRMPGQGNTEAFF
NA TRBD1 TRBJ2-3 TRBV7-9 TGTGCCAGCAGCCCGACAGGGGTCACAGATACGCAGTATTTT CASSPTGVTDTQYF
NA TRBD2 TRBJ2-7 TRBV18 TGTGCCAGCTCACCAGGGACTAGCGCAGGGTACGAGCAGTACTTC CASSPGTSAGYEQYF
NA TRBD2 TRBJ2-2 TRBV27 TGTGCCAGCAGTTTATCGGTCAGCGGGAGGATTTTTTCCGGGGAGCTGTTTTTT CASSLSVSGRIFSGELFF
few NA TRBJ2-7 TRBV27 TGTGCCAGCAGTATCCTAGCCCTCTCCTCCTACGAGCAGTACTTC CASSILALSSYEQYF
NA TRBD1 TRBJ1-1 TRBV4-1 TGCGCCAGCAGCCCAAGACAGGGAGGCAACACTGAAGCTTTCTTT CASSPRQGGNTEAFF
NA TRBD1 TRBJ2-7 TRBV6-6 TGTGCCAGCAGTTATGGGACAGCAACCTACGAGCAGTACTTC CASSYGTATYEQYF
once TRBD2 TRBJ2-3 TRBV5-8 TGTGCCAGCAGCTTGAGGCGTGGCGGGAGTATGCCAGATACGCAGTATTTT CASSLRRGGSMPDTQYF
NA TRBD1 TRBJ2-7 TRBV29-1 TGCAGCGTTCAAGACAGGGTGTCCTACGAGCAGTACTTC CSVQDRVSYEQYF
NA NA TRBJ2-7 TRBV4-1 TGCGCCAGCAGCCCGCTGACTAACCTCTACGAGCAGTACTTC CASSPLTNLYEQYF